This TCR beta chain was obtained from a study of cytomegalovirus exposure and HLA in healthy donors. Points from the study as a whole: TCR beta sequences numbering some 17,000 were associated with HLA alleles at 0.05 false discovery rate in a later analysis. Later work found most CMV-associated TCR beta chains apparently HLA-restricted.

V shed 2 bases and J 5 bases; nucleotides not matched to a gene: 10. CDR3 length: 16 amino acids. Germline lookup yields CDR1 MDHEN and CDR2 SYDVKM. Notes on this clone: What it recognizes is unknown.

Researchers ran the PCR with 60 Vbeta and 13 Jbeta primers. The data were produced by immunoSEQ multiplex PCR, yet TCRdb's version contains in-frame clones alone and is incomplete. This sample has 150,000 to 250,000 clones, with over 75% found just once. The sequenced sample consisted of PBMCs. The V call is TRBV28, the J call TRBJ2-3, with 7 bases identical to TRBD1. This TCR was recovered from a woman aged 45-65 years in good health and CMV-seronegative. The DNA for the CDR3 is TGTGCCAGCAGTTTAGGGTACCGGGACAGCGGAGATACGCAGTATTTT. Protein sequence: CASSLGYRDSGDTQYF. The complete variable domain, with remaining parts taken from reference TRBV28 and TRBJ2-3, reads DVKVTQSSRYLVKRTGEKVFLECVQDMDHENMFWYRQDPGLGLRLIYFSYDVKMKEKGDIPEGYSVSREKKERFSLILESASTNQTSMYLCASSLGYRDSGDTQYFGPGTRLTVL.